The TCR beta chain described here comes from a study of blood T cell repertoires in COVID-19. Background on the study: T cells, B-cell-depleted T cells, or PBMCs supplied cDNA or gDNA.

As handled by the study authors: Estimation of nucleated cell counts was performed using reference gene primer amplification. Method: immunoSEQ multiplex PCR; TCRdb's copy keeps in-frame clones and lacks some. V, J and clone size are those of that table, while D and trimming were read from the DNA. In the table there are roughly 53,000 clones, approximately 85% of which are singletons. Germline lookup yields CDR1 SQVTM and CDR2 ANQGSEA. V was clipped by 1 base and J by 6 bases, with 9 bases between them. The CDR3 is 12 residues long. The chain is built from TRBV29-1 and TRBJ1-2; perhaps TRBD1 as D (6 bases). The material sequenced was peripheral blood. This TCR derives from a human donor in a cohort sampled during active COVID-19. CDR3 loop: CSVEGTANGYTF. DNA for the CDR3: TGCAGCGTTGAAGGGACAGCTAATGGCTACACCTTC.